This T cell receptor (beta chain) is drawn from a study of blood T cell repertoires in COVID-19. Background on the study: COVID-19 samples, acute and convalescent, were from the United States, Italy and Spain. T cells, B-cell-depleted T cells, or PBMCs supplied cDNA or gDNA.

In the original workflow: It was from reference gene primer amplification that nucleated cell counts were estimated. Clones were read by immunoSEQ multiplex PCR, and TCRdb kept only the in-frame ones, dropping some. For V, J and clone size, that table is used; D and trimming come from the DNA. The data hold approximately 150,000 clones, with approximately 84% observed a single time. Per germline, CDR1 LGHNA and CDR2 YSLEER. The CDR3 is made up of 15 amino acids. V was clipped by 0 bases and J by 8 bases, with 16 bases between them. Sequencing used peripheral blood. The J gene is TRBJ1-2, the V gene TRBV4-3; D is perhaps TRBD1 (5 bases). The sequence came from a woman aged 80 or over with acute or convalescent COVID-19. Written as DNA, the CDR3 is TGCGCCAGCAGCCAAGAGCGGACGGGGGGATGGGGCTACACCTTC. This codes for CASSQERTGGWGYTF.